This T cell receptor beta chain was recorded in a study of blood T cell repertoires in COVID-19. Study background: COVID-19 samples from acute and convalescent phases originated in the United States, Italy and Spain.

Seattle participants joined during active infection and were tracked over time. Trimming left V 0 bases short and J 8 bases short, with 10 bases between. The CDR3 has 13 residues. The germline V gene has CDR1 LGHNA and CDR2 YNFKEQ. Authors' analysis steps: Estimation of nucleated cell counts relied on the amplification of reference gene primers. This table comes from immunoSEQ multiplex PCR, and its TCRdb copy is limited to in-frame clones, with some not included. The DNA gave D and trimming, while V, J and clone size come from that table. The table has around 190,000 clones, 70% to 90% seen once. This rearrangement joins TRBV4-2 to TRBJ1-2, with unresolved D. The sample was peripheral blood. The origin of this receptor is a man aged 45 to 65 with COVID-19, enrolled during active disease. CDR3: CASSQDDIEGYTF. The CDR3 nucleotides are TGTGCCAGCAGCCAAGACGATATTGAGGGCTACACCTTC.